This T cell receptor beta chain was recovered during a study of T cell repertoires in cytomegalovirus infection (dated by TCRdb to the late 2010s). At the level of the whole study: Recently identified HLA-C-restricted CMV epitopes, whose presentation resists viral immunomodulation, were targeted by peptide stimulations together with well-studied HLA-B-restricted epitopes. The HLA type of each donor mattered for the analysis, because public TCR beta signatures pointed to carriage of CMV infection along with the matching HLA type. The investigation overall reported the following: Cumulative frequency of public TCR beta family members discriminated carriers of CMV infection plus the relevant HLA type in this cohort and an independent approximately 370-donor cohort. The ex vivo response was dominated by HLA-C-restricted CMV-specific TCR beta clonotypes, and the single most frequent clonotype in two of eight donors was supplied by these HLA-C-restricted clonotypes.

This clonotype has at least ten counts. This clone's antigen is unknown. No base quality values were provided; no much bigger clone lies one nucleotide off. For sequencing, an Illumina HiSeq 1500 was employed. TCRdb reprocessing: public reads trimmed at Q25 with fastp, clones called with MiXCR, in-frame beta chains kept. Rows merge per CDR3 protein into single entries with the most common DNA and genes. Across this sample there are about 69,000 distinct CDR3 sequences, with less than 30% seen only once. 45% to 75% of the sample belongs to the ten largest clones. The treatment or condition label corresponds to: in vitro stimulation with specific CMV peptide epitopes to enrich CMV-specific T cells. This clonotype was obtained from a human donor in good health (CMV status not recorded). Some clones in this sample may be carry-over from other donors' samples. The specimen was CD8+ T cells from cultured PBMCs, collected from culture after CMV antigen stimulation.

Here the CDR3 is given as CASSLPRGGAEETQYF. The sequenced DNA is TGTGCCAGCAGCTTACCTAGGGGGGGGGCGGAGGAGACCCAGTACTTC. Recombination connected TRBV7-8 to TRBJ2-5, with TRBD2 tentatively as D gene (7 bases match). Spanning cysteine to phenylalanine, the CDR3 consists of 16 amino acids. The entry retains the CDR3 DNA only, 48 bases that are in frame from base 1. V is clipped by 2 bases and J by 5 bases, and the sequence between their germline boundaries is 18 bases long. According to the germline V gene, CDR1 reads SGHVS and CDR2 reads FQNEAQ.